Following are 27 T cell receptor beta chains from one sample sequenced in a study of beta chain features in type 1 diabetes (dated by TCRdb to 2017 to 2018). Overall study outcomes, separate from this receptor: Type 1 diabetes patients showed a moderate but significant shortening of TCRB CDR3 length in all four CD4+ subsets.

Library construction relied on the immunoSEQ multiplex PCR assay. The High Capacity cDNA Reverse Transcription Kit was used to reverse transcribe all of the isolated RNA, meaning that expressed TCRB transcripts were what got sequenced. In its TCRdb copy, this immuneACCESS table keeps in-frame sequences only and misses some clones. Where compared with another copy, unresolved V genes explain less than half of these, and the others have no known cause. Recorded for this sample are about 400,000 clones; roughly 12% of them occurred a single time. Of the sample, about 0.01% falls within the top ten clones. These receptors' antigens are unknown. Sequenced input: naive CD4+ T cells from blood. In the paper's terms, the cell subset or site label means: true naive CD4+ T cells. The source is a woman aged 18-30 years with type 1 diabetes.

The chain uses TRBV9 and TRBJ2-1, with D possibly being TRBD1 (5 bases). The V end was cut by 3 bases, the J end by 4 bases, with 11 bases between. Germline V gene lookup returns CDR1 SGDLS and CDR2 YYNGEE. The CDR3 extends over 14 amino acids. The CDR3: CASSGRGKYNEQFF. CDR3 bases: TGTGCCAGCAGCGGAAGGGGAAAGTACAATGAGCAGTTCTTC.

The chain recombines TRBV7-2 with TRBJ1-2; D call uncertain. CDR3 length equals 16 residues. CDR1 is SGHTA and CDR2 is FQGNSA in the germline V gene. Trimming stripped 4 bases from V and 1 base from J, with 16 bases between. CDR3 residues: CASSSEPRTVNYGYTF. The DNA of the CDR3 is TGTGCCAGCAGCTCCGAGCCGAGAACAGTTAACTATGGCTACACCTTC.

This clone has only a few counts. J is TRBJ2-1 and V is TRBV4-3, with 9 bases fitting TRBD2. Germline CDR1 is LGHNA and CDR2 is YSLEER. V trimming: 1 base; J trimming: 7 bases; junction bases outside the gene matches: 11. The CDR3 has 17 amino acids. CDR3 coding DNA: TGCGCCAGCAGCCAAGTAGGCCCGGCGGGGGGGCGGAATGAGCAGTTCTTC. Translating gives CASSQVGPAGGRNEQFF.

The rearrangement uses TRBV29-1 and TRBJ2-3; 8 nucleotides agree with TRBD2. The CDR3 is made up of 12 amino acids. The V gene end was trimmed by 4 bases and the J gene end by 4 bases; junction bases not matched to a gene: 1. Germline V CDR1 and CDR2: SQVTM, ANQGSEA. In nucleotides, the CDR3 is TGCAGCGTTGCGGGACTAGCAGATACGCAGTATTTT. Protein: CSVAGLADTQYF.

This clone has only a few counts. The gene calls are TRBV5-4 and TRBJ2-2; D is possibly TRBD2 (7 bases). Germline loops: CDR1 SGHNT, CDR2 YYREEE (reference sequence). The V end was cut by 2 bases, the J end by 7 bases, with 15 bases between. The CDR3 consists of 15 residues. CDR3 region: CASSFGGLMGGELFF. As DNA, the CDR3 is TGTGCCAGCAGCTTCGGGGGGCTCATGGGCGGGGAGCTGTTTTTT.

CDR3 DNA: TGCGCCAGCAGCTCACTAACTCAAGGCAAAAACATTCAGTACTTC. This translates into CASSSLTQGKNIQYF. This chain connects TRBV5-1 to TRBJ2-4, with no clear D. V lost 3 bases and J lost 3, with 13 bases in between. Germline V lookup: CDR1 SGHRS, CDR2 YFSETQ. This CDR3 has 15 residues.

The V call is TRBV7-9, the J call TRBJ2-1; TRBD2 aligns across 7 bases. The CDR3 runs 10 residues. The germline V gene has CDR1 SEHNR and CDR2 FQNEAQ (reference sequence). The junction had 0 bases not matched to a gene; V was cut back by 8 bases and J by 8 bases. The CDR3 nucleotides are TGTGCCAGCGGGGGGGATGAGCAGTTCTTC. Its protein is CASGGDEQFF. Combining the CDR3 with reference TRBV7-9 and TRBJ2-1 gives the whole variable domain DTGVSQNPRHKITKRGQNVTFRCDPISEHNRLYWYRQTLGQGPEFLTYFQNEAQLEKSRLLSDRFSAERPKGSFSTLEIQRTEQGDSAMYLCASGGDEQFFGPGTRLTVL.

In this sample, this clone turned up a few times. The chain links TRBV7-2 to TRBJ1-2; maybe TRBD1 (5 bases). The CDR3 length is 13 residues. Germline lookup yields CDR1 SGHTA and CDR2 FQGNSA. V shed 2 bases and J shed 7 bases, with 11 bases lying between them. CDR3: CASSLRAQGGYTF. In DNA, the CDR3 is TGTGCCAGCAGCTTACGGGCCCAGGGTGGCTACACCTTC.

This clone was seen a handful of times. The V and J genes are TRBV9 and TRBJ2-5; the match to TRBD2 covers 11 bases. Trimming at V came to 0 bases and at J to 3 bases, leaving 10 bases not matched to a gene. Germline V gene data show CDR1 as SGDLS and CDR2 as YYNGEE. The CDR3 covers 18 residues. CDR3 protein: CASSVATGTSGTEETQYF. CDR3 sequence (DNA): TGTGCCAGCAGCGTAGCTACTGGGACTAGCGGAACCGAAGAGACCCAGTACTTC.

The rearrangement joins TRBV28 to TRBJ2-2, with TRBD1 identical over 10 bases. V lost 6 bases to trimming and J lost 6 bases; unmatched junction nucleotides: 10. The CDR3 runs to 16 residues. The germline gives CDR1 MDHEN, CDR2 SYDVKM. CDR3 protein: CASRRDRGPLPGELFF. As DNA, the CDR3 is TGTGCCAGCAGGCGAGACAGGGGGCCACTTCCCGGGGAGCTGTTTTTT.

The V call is TRBV29-1, the J call TRBJ1-1; no firm D call. This CDR3 region has 13 residues. Germline V gene lookup returns CDR1 SQVTM and CDR2 ANQGSEA. Trimming cost V 7 bases and J 0 bases, with 12 bases left between them. This CDR3 is CSADRGVNTEAFF. The CDR3, as DNA: TGCAGCGCCGACCGGGGAGTGAACACTGAAGCTTTCTTT.

In this sample, this clone turned up a few times. The chain has TRBV5-1 and TRBJ2-7; perhaps TRBD2 as D (6 bases). The CDR3 runs 13 residues. Per germline, CDR1 SGHRS and CDR2 YFSETQ. The V and J ends lost 4 bases and 7 bases respectively, with 15 bases between them. The CDR3 nucleotides read TGCGCCAGCAGCCCCCGGGACGGGAGAGAGCAGTACTTC. Translated: CASSPRDGREQYF.

The chain uses TRBV11-2 and TRBJ1-5, with D possibly TRBD1 on 5 matching bases. Germline loops: CDR1 SGHAT, CDR2 FQNNGV. Trimming removed 4 bases from V and 9 bases from J, with 13 bases in between. The CDR3 consists of 13 residues. CDR3 in amino acids: CASSSEEGLPQHF. In DNA, the CDR3 is TGTGCCAGCAGCTCTGAGGAGGGGCTGCCCCAGCATTTT.

In its sample, this clone was seen a few times. The V and J genes are TRBV19 and TRBJ1-1, with unresolved D. Germline CDR1 LNHDA, CDR2 SQIVND (reference sequence). The CDR3 loop spans 13 amino acids. V lost 2 bases, J lost 4 bases, and 8 bases lay in between. CDR3 in amino acids: CASSISFGTEAFF. CDR3 in DNA: TGTGCCAGTAGTATAAGTTTCGGCACTGAAGCTTTCTTT.

The genes are TRBV5-1 and TRBJ1-4; 8 bases match TRBD1. The V gene end was trimmed by 4 bases and the J gene end by 8 bases; junction bases not matched to a gene: 13. CDR1 and CDR2 (germline): SGHRS, YFSETQ. The CDR3 spans 16 residues. CDR3: CASSPRETGVGEKLFF. The CDR3 DNA reads TGCGCCAGCAGCCCCCGGGAGACAGGGGTCGGCGAAAAACTGTTTTTT.

This chain links TRBV4-3 with TRBJ2-1; TRBD2 aligns across 8 bases. V trimming: 4 bases; J trimming: 3 bases; junction bases outside the gene matches: 8. In germline, CDR1 is LGHNA, CDR2 YSLEER. The CDR3 length is 16 residues. CDR3 sequence: CASSLRGDLNYNEQFF. In nucleotides, the CDR3 is TGCGCCAGCAGCCTGCGGGGGGATCTTAACTACAATGAGCAGTTCTTC.

The chain combines TRBV5-1 with TRBJ2-5; 10 bases are a match to TRBD1. Germline values: CDR1 SGHRS, CDR2 YFSETQ. The V and J ends lost 6 bases and 0 bases, in that order; junction bases with no gene match: 5. The CDR3 extends over 15 amino acids. CDR3 sequence (DNA): TGCGCCAGCACCAGGACAGGGGGATACCAAGAGACCCAGTACTTC. This sequence encodes CASTRTGGYQETQYF.

This clone was seen a few times. V and J are TRBV5-1 and TRBJ2-7; D is unclear. V lost 0 bases and J lost 4, with 8 bases in between. Looked up from germline, CDR1 is SGHRS and CDR2 is YFSETQ. The CDR3 is 13 amino acids. In nucleotides, the CDR3 is TGCGCCAGCAGCTTGGTTTCAGTTTACGAGCAGTACTTC. It yields the protein CASSLVSVYEQYF.

J is TRBJ2-7 and V is TRBV28, with TRBD1 as a possible D gene (6 bases). CDR3 length: 12 amino acids. CDR1 and CDR2 (germline): MDHEN, SYDVKM. With 4 bases removed from V and 3 bases from J, the gap between germline ends came to 7 bases. CDR3 DNA sequence: TGTGCCAGCAGTTCGACAGGCTACGAGCAGTACTTC. It translates to CASSSTGYEQYF.

This chain links TRBV6-6 with TRBJ2-3; the D gene is possibly TRBD2 (5 bases). Trimming stripped 6 bases from V and 2 bases from J, with 18 bases between. Germline V gene lookup returns CDR1 MNHNY and CDR2 SVGAGI (reference sequence). The CDR3 consists of 16 residues. CDR3: CASSRFGRGNTDTQYF. CDR3 in DNA: TGTGCCAGCAGCCGGTTTGGGAGAGGCAACACAGATACGCAGTATTTT.

V gene TRBV29-1 combines with J gene TRBJ1-5; maybe TRBD1 (6 bases). V lost 7 bases and J lost 0, with 13 bases in between. The CDR3 spans 14 residues. Germline V gene lookup returns CDR1 SQVTM and CDR2 ANQGSEA. The CDR3 DNA is TGCAGCGCCTGGACAGCTGATAGCAATCAGCCCCAGCATTTT. Its translation is CSAWTADSNQPQHF.

This clone has just a few counts. The chain is built from TRBV19 and TRBJ1-5, with D unclear. Germline-derived CDR1 and CDR2 are LNHDA and SQIVND (reference sequence). V lost 6 bases to trimming and J lost 2 bases, with 11 bases between them. This CDR3 region has 14 residues. The CDR3 spells CASSVPRGNQPQHF. The CDR3 DNA is TGTGCCAGTAGCGTACCGAGGGGCAATCAGCCCCAGCATTTT.

CDR3 nucleotides: TGTGCCAGCAGCTTGGACAGGGAGAGCACCGGGGAGCTGTTTTTT. The encoded protein is CASSLDRESTGELFF. The chain couples TRBV5-6 to TRBJ2-2; D possibly corresponds to TRBD1 (6 bases). The germline V gene has CDR1 SGHDT and CDR2 YYEEEE. The V and J ends lost 0 bases and 4 bases respectively, with 10 bases between them. This CDR3 is 15 amino acids long.

This clone appeared a few times. This chain uses TRBV7-9 with TRBJ2-1, with 12 nucleotides matching TRBD2. The CDR3 spans 16 residues. Germline lookup yields CDR1 SEHNR and CDR2 FQNEAQ (reference sequence). V lost 3 bases, J lost 7 bases, and 7 bases stayed unmatched. In DNA form, the CDR3 reads TGTGCCAGCAGCTTTTTTCCTAGCGGGAGGGCGAATGAGCAGTTCTTC. It encodes CASSFFPSGRANEQFF.

This clone was recorded a few times. J is TRBJ2-1 and V is TRBV7-2; 7 positions agree with TRBD2. Trimming at V came to 6 bases and at J to 5 bases, leaving 10 bases not matched to a gene. Germline V gene sequence: CDR1 SGHTA, CDR2 FQGNSA. The CDR3 totals 15 residues. The CDR3 reads CASSPGGAGDNEQFF. DNA of the CDR3: TGTGCCAGCAGTCCGGGCGGCGCGGGGGACAATGAGCAGTTCTTC.

Comment on this clone: Different DNA sequences within this sample yield the same CDR3. The chain is built from TRBV9 and TRBJ2-1, with 8 bases lining up with TRBD2. CDR3 size: 15 residues. Germline V lookup: CDR1 SGDLS, CDR2 YYNGEE. Trimming took 0 bases from V and 4 from J; bases not matched to a gene: 3. The chain's CDR3 is CASSVGSGGYNEQFF. DNA of the CDR3: TGTGCCAGCAGCGTAGGAAGCGGGGGTTACAATGAGCAGTTCTTC.

This chain joins TRBV7-2 and TRBJ2-5; 9 bases are shared with TRBD2. With 5 bases clipped from V and 0 bases from J, the junction kept 4 bases outside the gene matches. CDR3 length: 15 amino acids. The V gene's germline CDR1 is SGHTA and CDR2 FQGNSA. In nucleotides, the CDR3 is TGTGCCAGCAGCCGGCGACTAGCGGACCAAGAGACCCAGTACTTC. Amino acids: CASSRRLADQETQYF.